Listed below are T cell receptor beta chains from one sample, sequenced in a study of PD-1 blockade in mismatch repair-deficient tumors. Here immunoSEQ multiplex PCR was the method, and the copy in TCRdb shows in-frame clones only, minus some. In the table there are about 67,000 clones, around 73% of which are singletons. The specimen was peripheral blood, collected 2 weeks after starting pembrolizumab. These receptors came from an adult with mismatch repair-deficient cancer. Each CDR3 is given with its conserved first and last residue. The listing skips clone size in some rows; elsewhere it reads once, few, many or a size class.

TRBJ1-3 TRBV6-5 few CASSYKGAEAGNTIYF
TRBJ2-3 TRBV5-1 - CASSFDSGTDTQYF
TRBJ2-5 TRBV6-5 - CASSSRTGAVETQYF
TRBJ1-3 TRBV15 - CATSRVWGVGGNTIYF
TRBJ2-3 TRBV7-8 - CASSLVAGEGDTQYF
TRBJ2-2 TRBV6-4 - CASSDNWGQGASGELFF
TRBJ2-6 TRBV7-3 once CASSLRGGGGANVLTF
TRBJ1-3 TRBV18 once CASSPGQGPGNTIYF
TRBJ2-7 TRBV28 - CASSLFGSVGIYYEQYF
TRBJ2-1 TRBV7-3 - CASSLEAAGSGRTYNEQFF
TRBJ1-1 TRBV5-4 - CASSPRVPGTEAFF
TRBJ2-1 TRBV7-3 - CASSFFGPRNNEQFF
TRBJ2-5 TRBV7-3 - CASSFMVGETQYF
TRBJ1-3 TRBV6-1 - CAVRVISGNTIYF
TRBJ1-2 TRBV5-4 - CASSLRGVDYGYTF
TRBJ1-4 TRBV7-9 - CASSPTGANEKLFF
TRBJ1-5 TRBV19 few CASRTGSNQPQHF
TRBJ2-1 TRBV15 - CATSTGEQGNEQFF